The clone carrying this TCR beta chain was observed a few times. The data derive from a study of T cells after yellow fever vaccination. Conversion of TCR transcripts into cDNA relied on 5'RACE template switching, which added a universal primer site and UMIs. One entry per CDR3 protein results from TCRdb running MiXCR on the 5' RACE reads. The sample contains about 200,000 distinct CDR3 sequences, 3.2% of which appear only once. The germline gives CDR1 SGHRS, CDR2 YFSETQ. The V gene end was trimmed by 0 bases and the J gene end by 10 bases; junction bases not matched to a gene: 11. This CDR3 region has 17 residues.

The input for sequencing was CD4+ T cells sorted from PBMCs, taken 10 days after the yellow fever booster vaccination. V usage is TRBV5-1 and J usage is TRBJ2-1; the match to TRBD2 covers 12 bases. The TCR sequence derives from a man between 18 and 35 years old who received the YFV17D yellow fever vaccine. DNA for the CDR3: TGCGCCAGCAGCTTGGAACTAGCGGGGGGCCTCTTCTTCGAGCAGTTCTTC. Protein sequence: CASSLELAGGLFFEQFF.